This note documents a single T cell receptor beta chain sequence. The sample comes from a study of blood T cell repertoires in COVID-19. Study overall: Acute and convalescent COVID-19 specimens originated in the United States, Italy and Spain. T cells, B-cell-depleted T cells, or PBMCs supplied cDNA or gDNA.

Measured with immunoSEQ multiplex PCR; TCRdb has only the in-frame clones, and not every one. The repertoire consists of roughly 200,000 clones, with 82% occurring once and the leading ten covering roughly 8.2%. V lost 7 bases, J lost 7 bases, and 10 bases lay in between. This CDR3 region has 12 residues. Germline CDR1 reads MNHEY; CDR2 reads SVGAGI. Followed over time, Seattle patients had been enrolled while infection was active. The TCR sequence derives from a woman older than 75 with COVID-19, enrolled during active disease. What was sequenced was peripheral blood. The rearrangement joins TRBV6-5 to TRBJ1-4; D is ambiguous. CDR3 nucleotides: TGTGCCAGCACTGGCACCCTTGAAAAACTGTTTTTT. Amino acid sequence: CASTGTLEKLFF.